This TCR beta chain was identified during a study of T-cell memory formation after mild COVID-19. As for the study in general: For the most part, TCR clusters were specific to one donor.

This clonotype was counted only a few times. Its antigen is undetermined. Germline V gives CDR1 SEHNR, CDR2 FQNEAQ (reference sequence). The CDR3 is 16 amino acids. V lost 3 bases and J 0 bases, leaving 12 bases between the germline ends. Constant-segment primers were used for 5'RACE, and the resulting TCR alpha and TCR beta cDNA libraries carried sample barcodes and UMIs. TCRdb re-called the 5' RACE reads with MiXCR, one entry per CDR3 protein. This table has approximately 290,000 distinct CDR3 sequences, less than 20% appearing once. Study observations and caveats: CD4+ contracting clones were found mainly in CM and EM, and CD8+ ones in EMRA. Second-wave clones that peaked on day 37 lacked confirmed SARS-CoV-2 specificity.

This clonotype originated in a man younger than 35 who had mild COVID-19 (a few samples of this study predate the infection). Cell type and time point are not known. The V and J genes are TRBV7-9 and TRBJ2-4; possible D gene TRBD2, 5 bases. The source material was PBMCs or a T cell subset sorted from them (not recorded which). CDR3 loop: CASSFGGEKAKNIQYF. The CDR3 coding sequence is TGTGCCAGCAGCTTCGGTGGGGAGAAAGCCAAAAACATTCAGTACTTC.